This TCR beta chain comes out of a study of CXCR3-negative and CXCR3-positive naive CD8 T cells. Study-wide results and limits: Both naive subsets showed comparably high diversity, and memory CD8+ cells showed much lower diversity. TRBV-TRBJ usage matched between naive CXCR3-negative and CXCR3-positive cells but not between memory cells. TRB CDR3s were more hydrophobic in CXCR3-positive than in CXCR3-negative naive cells.

Sorts that each held 300,000 cells were run in triplicate for every CD8+ T cell subset. Naive CD8+ T lymphocytes were specified as CD45RO-CCR7+CD27+CD95-. In regard to this clonotype: Its matching antigen is unknown.

Germline V gene data show CDR1 as SQVTM and CDR2 as ANQGSEA. CDR3 length: 16 amino acids. Through 5' RACE with UMI labels, the TRB cDNA libraries were prepared. TCRdb reworked the 5' RACE reads into one entry per CDR3 protein, no DNA. This table holds some 150,000 distinct CDR3 sequences. The TCR originated in a human donor in good health. Some clones in this sample may be carry-over from other donors' samples. Input material: naive CXCR3+ CD8+ T cells from blood. The subset here: CD45RO-CCR7+CD27+CD95- naive CD8+ T cells expressing CXCR3 (TNR3+). The gene calls are TRBV29-1 and TRBJ2-1; TCRdb proposes TRBD2, but this gene call is untestable without DNA. The CDR3: CSVEGAGGRRYNEQFF.